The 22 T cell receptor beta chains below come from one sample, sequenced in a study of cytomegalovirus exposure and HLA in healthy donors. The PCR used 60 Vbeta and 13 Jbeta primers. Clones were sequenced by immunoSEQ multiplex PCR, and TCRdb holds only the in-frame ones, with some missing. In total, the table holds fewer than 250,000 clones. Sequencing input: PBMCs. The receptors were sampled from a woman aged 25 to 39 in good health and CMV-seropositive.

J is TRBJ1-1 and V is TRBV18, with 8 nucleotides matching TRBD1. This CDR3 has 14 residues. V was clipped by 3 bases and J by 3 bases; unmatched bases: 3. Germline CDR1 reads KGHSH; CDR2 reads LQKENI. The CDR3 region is CASSPGQADTEAFF. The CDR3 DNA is TGTGCCAGCTCACCGGGACAGGCGGACACTGAAGCTTTCTTT.

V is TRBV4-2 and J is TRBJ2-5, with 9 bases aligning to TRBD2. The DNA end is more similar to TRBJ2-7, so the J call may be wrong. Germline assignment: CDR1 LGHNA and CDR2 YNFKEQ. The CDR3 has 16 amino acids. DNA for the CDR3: TGTGCCAGCAGCCAGGGCAGGACTAGCGCTTACGTCGAGCAGTACTTC. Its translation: CASSQGRTSAYVEQYF.

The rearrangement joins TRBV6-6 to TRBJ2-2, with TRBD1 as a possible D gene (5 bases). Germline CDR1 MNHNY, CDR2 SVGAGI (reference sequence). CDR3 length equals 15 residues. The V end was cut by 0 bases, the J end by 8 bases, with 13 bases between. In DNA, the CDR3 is TGTGCCAGCAGTTACTCGAAAAGGGGAAGGGGGGAGCTGTTTTTT. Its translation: CASSYSKRGRGELFF.

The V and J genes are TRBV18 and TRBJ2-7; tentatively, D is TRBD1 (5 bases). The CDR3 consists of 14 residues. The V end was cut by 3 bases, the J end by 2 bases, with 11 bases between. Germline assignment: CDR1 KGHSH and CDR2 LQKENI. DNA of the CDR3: TGTGCCAGCTCACCTTCCGACAGCCCCTACGAGCAGTACTTC. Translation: CASSPSDSPYEQYF.

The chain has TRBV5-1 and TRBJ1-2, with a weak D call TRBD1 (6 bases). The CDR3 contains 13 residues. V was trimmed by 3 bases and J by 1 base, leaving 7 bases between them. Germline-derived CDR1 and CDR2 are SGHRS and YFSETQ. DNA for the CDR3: TGCGCCAGCAGCTCGGACAGTAACTATGGCTACACCTTC. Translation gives CASSSDSNYGYTF.

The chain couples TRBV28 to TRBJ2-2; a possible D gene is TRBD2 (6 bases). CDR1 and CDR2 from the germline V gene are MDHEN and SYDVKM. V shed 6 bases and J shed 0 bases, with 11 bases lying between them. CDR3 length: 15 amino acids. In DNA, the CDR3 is TGTGCCAGCAGAAAGGCTAGCGCGAACACCGGGGAGCTGTTTTTT. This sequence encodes CASRKASANTGELFF.

As DNA, the CDR3 is TGCGCCAGCAGCCCACAGGGGGAAGTAAACACTGAAGCTTTCTTT. Translation gives CASSPQGEVNTEAFF. The J gene is TRBJ1-1, the V gene TRBV5-1, with 8 bases lining up with TRBD1. Trimming at V came to 4 bases and at J to 2 bases, leaving 7 bases not matched to a gene. Germline-derived CDR1 and CDR2 are SGHRS and YFSETQ. The CDR3 is 15 amino acids.

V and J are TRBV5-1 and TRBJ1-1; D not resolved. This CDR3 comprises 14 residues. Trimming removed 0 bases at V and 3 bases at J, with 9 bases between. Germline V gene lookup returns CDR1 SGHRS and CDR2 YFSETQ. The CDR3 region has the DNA TGCGCCAGCAGCTTGGGGGCGCAGGACACTGAAGCTTTCTTT. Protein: CASSLGAQDTEAFF.

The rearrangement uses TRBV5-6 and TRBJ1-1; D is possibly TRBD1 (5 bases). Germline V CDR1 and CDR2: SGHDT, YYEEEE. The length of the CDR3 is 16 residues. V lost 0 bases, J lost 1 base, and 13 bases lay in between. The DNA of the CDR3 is TGTGCCAGCAGCTTGGTAGGGGCAGGCAAGAACACTGAAGCTTTCTTT. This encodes CASSLVGAGKNTEAFF.

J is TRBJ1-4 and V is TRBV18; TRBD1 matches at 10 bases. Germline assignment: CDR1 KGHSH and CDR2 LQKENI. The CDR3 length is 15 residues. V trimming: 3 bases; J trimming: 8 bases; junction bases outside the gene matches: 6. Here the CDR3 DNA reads TGTGCCAGCTCACCGAGGACAGGGGGTGGGGAAAAACTGTTTTTT. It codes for CASSPRTGGGEKLFF.

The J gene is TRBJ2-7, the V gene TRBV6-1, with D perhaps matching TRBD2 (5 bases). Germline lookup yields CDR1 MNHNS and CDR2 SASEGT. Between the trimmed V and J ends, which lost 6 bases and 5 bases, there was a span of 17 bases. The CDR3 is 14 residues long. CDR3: CASSRIGRADEQYF. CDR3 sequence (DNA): TGTGCCAGCAGCCGGATCGGGCGGGCGGACGAGCAGTACTTC.

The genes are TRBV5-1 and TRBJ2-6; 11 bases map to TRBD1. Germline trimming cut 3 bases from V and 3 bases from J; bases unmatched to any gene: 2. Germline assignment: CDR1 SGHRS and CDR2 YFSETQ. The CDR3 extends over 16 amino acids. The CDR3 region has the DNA TGCGCCAGCAGCTCGGGACAGGGGGATGGGGCCAACGTCCTGACTTTC. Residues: CASSSGQGDGANVLTF.

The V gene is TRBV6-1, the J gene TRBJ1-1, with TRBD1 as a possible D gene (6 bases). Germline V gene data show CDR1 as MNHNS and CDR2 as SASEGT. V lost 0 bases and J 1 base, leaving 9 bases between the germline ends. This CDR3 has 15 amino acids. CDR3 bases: TGTGCCAGCAGTGAAGCGAGACAGGAGAACACTGAAGCTTTCTTT. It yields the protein CASSEARQENTEAFF.

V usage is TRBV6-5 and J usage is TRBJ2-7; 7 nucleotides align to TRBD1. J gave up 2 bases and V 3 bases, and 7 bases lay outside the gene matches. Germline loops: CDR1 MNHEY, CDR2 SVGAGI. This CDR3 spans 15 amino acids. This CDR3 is CASSYRLDRPYEQYF. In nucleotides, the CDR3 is TGTGCCAGCAGTTATCGCTTGGACAGGCCCTACGAGCAGTACTTC.

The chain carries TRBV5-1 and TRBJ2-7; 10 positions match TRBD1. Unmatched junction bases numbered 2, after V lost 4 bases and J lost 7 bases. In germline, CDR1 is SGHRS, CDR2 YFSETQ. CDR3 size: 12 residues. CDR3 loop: CASSRTGGEQYF. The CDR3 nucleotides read TGCGCCAGCAGCCGGACAGGGGGAGAGCAGTACTTC. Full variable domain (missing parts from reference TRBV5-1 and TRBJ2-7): KAGVTQTPRYLIKTRGQQVTLSCSPISGHRSVSWYQQTPGQGLQFLFEYFSETQRNKGNFPGRFSGRQFSNSRSEMNVSTLELGDSALYLCASSRTGGEQYFGPGTRLTVT.

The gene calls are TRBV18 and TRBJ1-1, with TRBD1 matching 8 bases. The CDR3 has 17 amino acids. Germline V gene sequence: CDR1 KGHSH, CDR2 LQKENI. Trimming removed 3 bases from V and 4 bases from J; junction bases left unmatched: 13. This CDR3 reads CASSPIPPGGAGTEAFF. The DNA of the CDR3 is TGTGCCAGCTCACCCATCCCCCCAGGGGGCGCGGGCACTGAAGCTTTCTTT.

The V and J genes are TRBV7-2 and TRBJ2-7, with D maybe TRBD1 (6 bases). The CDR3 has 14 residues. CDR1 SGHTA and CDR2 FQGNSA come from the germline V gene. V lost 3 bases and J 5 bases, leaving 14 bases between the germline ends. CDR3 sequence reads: CASSFPGQKDEQYF. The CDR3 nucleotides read TGTGCCAGCAGCTTTCCGGGACAAAAGGACGAGCAGTACTTC. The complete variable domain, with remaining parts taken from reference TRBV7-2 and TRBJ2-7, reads GAGVSQSPSNKVTEKGKDVELRCDPISGHTALYWYRQSLGQGLEFLIYFQGNSAPDKSGLPSDRFSAERTGGSVSTLTIQRTQQEDSAVYLCASSFPGQKDEQYFGPGTRLTVT.

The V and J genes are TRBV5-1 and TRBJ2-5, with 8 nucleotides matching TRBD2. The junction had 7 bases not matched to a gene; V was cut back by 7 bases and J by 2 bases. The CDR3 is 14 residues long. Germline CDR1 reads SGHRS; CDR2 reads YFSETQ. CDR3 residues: CASGYGLAQETQYF. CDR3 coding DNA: TGCGCCAGCGGATACGGACTAGCTCAAGAGACCCAGTACTTC.

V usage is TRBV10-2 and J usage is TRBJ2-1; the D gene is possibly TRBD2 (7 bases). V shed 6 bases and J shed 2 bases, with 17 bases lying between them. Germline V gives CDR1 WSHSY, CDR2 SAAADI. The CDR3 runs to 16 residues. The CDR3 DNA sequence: TGCGCCAGCAGCGCGAGGGGGGGAGGTCCCTACAATGAGCAGTTCTTC. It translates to CASSARGGGPYNEQFF.

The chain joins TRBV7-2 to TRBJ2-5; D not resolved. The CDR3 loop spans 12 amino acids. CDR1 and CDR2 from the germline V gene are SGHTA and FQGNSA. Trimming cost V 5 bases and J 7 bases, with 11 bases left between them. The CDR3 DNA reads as TGTGCCAGCAGCCGCGGAGTCGGGACCCAGTACTTC. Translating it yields CASSRGVGTQYF.

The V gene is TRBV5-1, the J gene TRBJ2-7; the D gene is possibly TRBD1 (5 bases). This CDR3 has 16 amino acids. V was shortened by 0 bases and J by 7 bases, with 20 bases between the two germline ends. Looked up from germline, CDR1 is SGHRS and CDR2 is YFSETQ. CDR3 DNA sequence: TGCGCCAGCAGCTTGGCAGGGTATCCCTTATCCAAGGAGCAGTACTTC. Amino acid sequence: CASSLAGYPLSKEQYF. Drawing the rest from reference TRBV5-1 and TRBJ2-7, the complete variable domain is KAGVTQTPRYLIKTRGQQVTLSCSPISGHRSVSWYQQTPGQGLQFLFEYFSETQRNKGNFPGRFSGRQFSNSRSEMNVSTLELGDSALYLCASSLAGYPLSKEQYFGPGTRLTVT.

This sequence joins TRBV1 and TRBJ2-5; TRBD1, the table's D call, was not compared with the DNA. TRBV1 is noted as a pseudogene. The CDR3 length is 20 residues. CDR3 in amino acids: CTSSQPSWDRGRGLEETQYF. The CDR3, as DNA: TGCACCAGCAGCCAACCTAGCTGGGACAGGGGCCGTGGGTTAGAAGAGACCCAGTACTTC.